This is a list of T cell receptor beta chains from one sample in a study of long-term antiretroviral therapy in people with HIV. Assay: immunoSEQ multiplex PCR; the TCRdb copy retains only in-frame clones and omits some. The data contain around 16,000 clones, 78% of them singletons. Sequenced here: unsorted PBMCs, sampled less than 3.3 years after starting antiretroviral therapy. These TCRs come from a woman in her 40s with HIV. Both conserved end residues are part of each CDR3. D genes are given only for firm matches. Clone size is given for some rows only: seen once, a few or many times, or a class if the clone is expanded.

cdr3_nt	cdr3_aa	d_call	clone_size	v_call	j_call
TGTGCTAGTGCCAAGGCAGGGCCGAACACTGAAGCTTTCTTT	CASAKAGPNTEAFF	NA	NA	TRBV12-5	TRBJ1-1
TGTGCCTGGACCCTGGGTATTCGCGGGGGGGCTTTTGAGACCCAGTACTTC	CAWTLGIRGGAFETQYF	TRBD2	NA	TRBV30	TRBJ2-5
TGTGCCAGCAACCCGGAGCATTCTTTTAATCAGCCCCAGCATTTT	CASNPEHSFNQPQHF	NA	NA	TRBV6-1	TRBJ1-5
TGTGCCAGCAATGGAGTTTATAGCAATCAGCCCCAGCATTTT	CASNGVYSNQPQHF	NA	NA	TRBV2	TRBJ1-5
TGTGCCAGCAGCTTAAGAACTAGCGGGGGGGACGGGCATGAGCAGTTCTTC	CASSLRTSGGDGHEQFF	TRBD2	NA	TRBV13	TRBJ2-1
TGTGCCAGCAGCTTGTCACGAACACGGGGCTACACCTTC	CASSLSRTRGYTF	NA	few	TRBV5-6	TRBJ1-2
TGTGCCAGCAGTCCCTCTTACGTGAACACTGAAGCTTTCTTT	CASSPSYVNTEAFF	NA	NA	TRBV27	TRBJ1-1
TGTGCCAGCCGGGGGGGCTCCTATAATTCACCCCTCCACTTT	CASRGGSYNSPLHF	NA	NA	TRBV27	TRBJ1-6
TGTGCCAGCAGCTTGGACAACTATGGCTACACCTTC	CASSLDNYGYTF	NA	NA	TRBV5-4	TRBJ1-2
TGCGCCAGCAGCCAAGGGTCCACCGGGGAGCTGTTTTTT	CASSQGSTGELFF	NA	NA	TRBV5-1	TRBJ2-2
TGCGCCAGCAGCTTGCGTCGCGGCACTGAAGCTTTCTTT	CASSLRRGTEAFF	NA	NA	TRBV5-1	TRBJ1-1
TGTGCCAGCTTACCCCAGACAACGAACACCGGGGAGCTGTTTTTT	CASLPQTTNTGELFF	NA	NA	TRBV18	TRBJ2-2
TGTGCCAGCAGCCCGGGACAGTCTAGCACAGATACGCAGTATTTT	CASSPGQSSTDTQYF	TRBD1	once	TRBV6-6	TRBJ2-3
TGTGCCAGCAGCGTAGTAAGCACAGATACGCAGTATTTT	CASSVVSTDTQYF	NA	NA	TRBV9	TRBJ2-3
TGTGCCAGCAGCTTGTACTCCTACGAGCAGTACTTC	CASSLYSYEQYF	NA	NA	TRBV5-8	TRBJ2-7
TGTGCCAGCAGCTCGGGTTTGGATGGGACAGGCTACACAGATACGCAGTATTTT	CASSSGLDGTGYTDTQYF	TRBD1	NA	TRBV13	TRBJ2-3
TGTGCCAGCAGAAAGGGTCACCGCTCCTACGAGCAGTACTTC	CASRKGHRSYEQYF	NA	NA	TRBV27	TRBJ2-7
TGTGCCTGGAGTGCCCAAGGAGAGGGGACCGGGGAGCTGTTTTTT	CAWSAQGEGTGELFF	NA	NA	TRBV30	TRBJ2-2
TGTGCCTGGAGTTCTGGGACTATCCAAGAGACCCAGTACTTC	CAWSSGTIQETQYF	TRBD2	NA	TRBV30	TRBJ2-5
TGTGCCAGCAGGACAGGGCAAGAGACCCAGTACTTC	CASRTGQETQYF	TRBD1	NA	TRBV6-1	TRBJ2-5